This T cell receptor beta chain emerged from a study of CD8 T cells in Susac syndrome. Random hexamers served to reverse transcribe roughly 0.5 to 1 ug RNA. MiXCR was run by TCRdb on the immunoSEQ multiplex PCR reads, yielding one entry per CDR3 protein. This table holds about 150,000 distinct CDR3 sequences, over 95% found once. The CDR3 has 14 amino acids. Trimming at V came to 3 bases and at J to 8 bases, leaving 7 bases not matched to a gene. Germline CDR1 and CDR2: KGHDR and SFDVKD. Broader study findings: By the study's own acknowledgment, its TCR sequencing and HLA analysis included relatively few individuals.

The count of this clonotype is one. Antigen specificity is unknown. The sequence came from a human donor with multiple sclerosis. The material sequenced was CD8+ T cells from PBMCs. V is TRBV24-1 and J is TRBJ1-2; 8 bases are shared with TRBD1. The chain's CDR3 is CATSDPDRAEGYTF. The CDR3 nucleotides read TGTGCCACCAGTGATCCGGACAGGGCGGAGGGCTACACCTTC.